The 20 T cell receptor beta chains presented below share a single source sample, sequenced in a study of cytomegalovirus exposure and HLA in healthy donors. With 60 Vbeta and 13 Jbeta primers, the PCR was carried out. TCRdb keeps only in-frame clones here, not all; method: immunoSEQ multiplex PCR. Seen here are 170,000 or so clones, approximately 86% observed once, and the top ten hold almost 2%. The specimen sequenced was PBMCs. The receptors stem from a woman aged 18-29 years in good health and CMV-seronegative.

This rearrangement joins TRBV4-1 to TRBJ2-5, with 11 bases aligning to TRBD2. TRBJ2-7 explains the end of the DNA better; the J call may be wrong. This CDR3 is built from 16 residues. Germline V gives CDR1 MGHRA, CDR2 YSYEKL. CDR3 nucleotide sequence: TGCGCCAGCAGCCAAGATCAGGGGACTAGCGGCTACGAGCAGTACTTC. Protein: CASSQDQGTSGYEQYF.

The genes are TRBV7-3 and TRBJ2-1; 9 nucleotides agree with TRBD2. The CDR3 length is 15 residues. The germline V gene encodes CDR1 SGHTA and CDR2 FQGTGA. V lost 5 bases to trimming and J lost 0 bases; unmatched junction nucleotides: 2. CDR3 protein: CASSMTSGSYNEQFF. The CDR3 nucleotides are TGTGCCAGCAGCATGACTAGCGGCTCCTACAATGAGCAGTTCTTC.

The CDR3 DNA is TGTGCCAGCAGCCCGGGACTAGCGGGAAAATACGAGCAGTACTTC. As protein: CASSPGLAGKYEQYF. The chain is built from TRBV5-8 and TRBJ2-7; 13 nucleotides line up with TRBD2. V lost 4 bases and J lost 4; bases outside the gene matches: 5. The germline gives CDR1 SGHTS, CDR2 YDEGEE. The CDR3 spans 15 residues.

The chain is built from TRBV5-6 and TRBJ2-3; TRBD2 is a possible D gene (6 bases). Germline V gene lookup returns CDR1 SGHDT and CDR2 YYEEEE. Deletions cut 3 bases from V and 6 bases from J, with 11 bases between. The CDR3 has 13 amino acids. The CDR3 loop reads CASSSGLIDTQYF. DNA for the CDR3: TGTGCCAGCAGCTCCGGACTAATCGATACGCAGTATTTT. The complete variable domain, with remaining parts taken from reference TRBV5-6 and TRBJ2-3, reads DAGVTQSPTHLIKTRGQQVTLRCSPKSGHDTVSWYQQALGQGPQFIFQYYEEEERQRGNFPDRFSGHQFPNYSSELNVNALLLGDSALYLCASSSGLIDTQYFGPGTRLTVL.

The CDR3 DNA reads as TGTGCCAGCTCACCACCTGAGACAGGGGGGTCCTACGAGCAGTACTTC. It yields the protein CASSPPETGGSYEQYF. The gene calls are TRBV18 and TRBJ2-7; TRBD1 matches at 9 bases. V shed 0 bases and J 1 base; nucleotides not matched to a gene: 4. The length of the CDR3 is 16 residues. Per the germline V gene, CDR1 is KGHSH and CDR2 is LQKENI.

The chain has TRBV5-4 and TRBJ2-1; D gene unclear. CDR1 and CDR2 from the germline V gene are SGHNT and YYREEE (reference sequence). This CDR3 has 14 amino acids. V lost 1 base and J 6 bases, leaving 11 bases between the germline ends. The CDR3 is CASSLIDTRNEQFF. CDR3 DNA sequence: TGTGCCAGCAGCTTGATCGACACCCGCAATGAGCAGTTCTTC.

The chain has TRBV28 and TRBJ2-5, with D perhaps matching TRBD2 (6 bases). CDR1 MDHEN and CDR2 SYDVKM come from the germline V gene. The CDR3 totals 13 residues. V was shortened by 3 bases and J by 5 bases, with 10 bases between the two germline ends. CDR3 in amino acids: CASSFPLAETQYF. The CDR3 nucleotides are TGTGCCAGCAGTTTCCCCCTAGCGGAGACCCAGTACTTC.

V and J are TRBV28 and TRBJ2-7; the match to TRBD1 covers 9 bases. The CDR3 is 14 residues long. Germline lookup yields CDR1 MDHEN and CDR2 SYDVKM. J lost 6 bases, V lost 6 bases, and 9 bases had no gene match. The CDR3: CASSPSGTGREQYF. The CDR3 DNA is TGTGCCAGCAGCCCCTCCGGGACAGGGCGCGAGCAGTACTTC.

The chain uses TRBV28 and TRBJ2-3; a possible D gene is TRBD1 (5 bases). V was shortened by 7 bases and J by 1 base, with 12 bases between the two germline ends. Germline V CDR1 and CDR2: MDHEN, SYDVKM. The CDR3 sequence is 14 residues long. The CDR3 DNA reads as TGTGCCAGCATCCCTTTGGGGCGCACAGATACGCAGTATTTT. Encoded protein: CASIPLGRTDTQYF.

The chain couples TRBV28 to TRBJ2-3, with D possibly matching TRBD2 (6 bases). Germline V CDR1 and CDR2: MDHEN, SYDVKM. V lost 3 bases and J lost 0, with 10 bases in between. This CDR3 spans 15 amino acids. The CDR3 spells CASSFGGVSTDTQYF. The CDR3 DNA sequence: TGTGCCAGCAGTTTTGGCGGGGTTAGCACAGATACGCAGTATTTT.

This clone has a handful of counts. The chain uses TRBV5-4 and TRBJ2-7; D may be TRBD1 (6 bases). This CDR3 has 15 residues. Between the trimmed V and J ends, which lost 4 bases and 0 bases, there was a span of 14 bases. Germline V CDR1 and CDR2: SGHNT, YYREEE (reference sequence). The CDR3 here is CASSPGQDSSYEQYF. CDR3 nucleotides: TGTGCCAGCAGCCCGGGACAAGATAGCTCCTACGAGCAGTACTTC.

The rearrangement uses TRBV6-1 and TRBJ2-3, with unresolved D. V gave up 8 bases and J gave up 0 bases, with 9 bases separating them. Looked up from germline, CDR1 is MNHNS and CDR2 is SASEGT. This CDR3 spans 13 amino acids. The CDR3: CASAGASTDTQYF. For the CDR3, the DNA is TGTGCCAGCGCTGGTGCGAGCACAGATACGCAGTATTTT.

This sequence joins TRBV30 and TRBJ1-2, with 7 bases lining up with TRBD1. The V and J ends lost 2 bases and 4 bases, in that order; junction bases with no gene match: 4. The length of the CDR3 is 13 residues. Per germline, CDR1 GTSNPN and CDR2 SVGIG (reference sequence). The CDR3 DNA follows: TGTGCCTGGAGTACGACAGGGCTCTATGGCTACACCTTC. Protein product: CAWSTTGLYGYTF.

With regard to this clone: A read error may account for a junction end that differs from germline. This rearrangement joins TRBV7-9 to TRBJ2-4; D is unresolved. This CDR3 has 16 residues. CDR1 and CDR2 (germline): SEHNR, FQNEAQ (reference sequence). CDR3: CSSSLVLPPGKNIQYF. Here the CDR3 DNA reads TGTTCCAGCAGCTTAGTGTTACCCCCGGGCAAAAACATTCAGTACTTC.

This chain uses TRBV11-1 with TRBJ1-4; the D is unclear. The CDR3 is 16 amino acids. CDR1 SGHAT and CDR2 FQDESV come from the germline V gene (reference sequence). Trimming pared 4 bases from V and 4 bases from J, leaving 16 bases between. CDR3 DNA sequence: TGTGCCAGCAGCTCGTCCCTGGAGACGGTTAATGAAAAACTGTTTTTT. This encodes CASSSSLETVNEKLFF.

The V and J genes are TRBV19 and TRBJ2-7; TRBD2 is a possible D gene (7 bases). V gave up 3 bases and J gave up 5 bases, with 14 bases separating them. The germline V gene has CDR1 LNHDA and CDR2 SQIVND (reference sequence). The CDR3 sequence is 14 residues long. The DNA for the CDR3 is TGTGCCAGTAGTATGGAGGGGGGGATCAACGAGCAGTACTTC. It is translated as CASSMEGGINEQYF.

This chain joins TRBV5-1 and TRBJ1-4; 10 bases agree with TRBD1. Germline-derived CDR1 and CDR2 are SGHRS and YFSETQ. V was clipped by 0 bases and J by 6 bases; unmatched bases: 5. CDR3 size: 16 residues. The CDR3 sequence: CASSLGIGTGDEKLFF. As DNA, the CDR3 is TGCGCCAGCAGCTTGGGTATCGGGACAGGGGATGAAAAACTGTTTTTT.

CDR3 nucleotides: TGTGCCAGCAGTTTATCCATGTTGGAGACCCAGTACTTC. Translated, it gives CASSLSMLETQYF. The chain has TRBV27 and TRBJ2-5; D uncertain. The CDR3 consists of 13 residues. V shed 0 bases and J shed 5 bases, with 7 bases lying between them. The germline V gene has CDR1 MNHEY and CDR2 SMNVEV (reference sequence).

Regarding this clone: The same CDR3 is also encoded by other DNA sequences in this sample. V and J are TRBV7-9 and TRBJ1-2; the D is unclear. V gave up 5 bases and J gave up 5 bases, with 9 bases separating them. This CDR3 is 12 amino acids long. CDR1 is SEHNR and CDR2 is FQNEAQ in the germline V gene (reference sequence). CDR3 in amino acids: CASSPGGYGYTF. The CDR3, as DNA: TGTGCCAGCAGCCCCGGAGGGTATGGCTACACCTTC.

The genes are TRBV30 and TRBJ2-5; 10 bases map to TRBD1. The assigned J gene may be wrong: the sequence end matches TRBJ2-7 better. The CDR3 contains 15 residues. Per germline, CDR1 GTSNPN and CDR2 SVGIG (reference sequence). The CDR3 bases are TGTGCCTGGGATTGGAGGACAGGGGGAATCGACGAGCAGTACTTC. It specifies CAWDWRTGGIDEQYF.